This T cell receptor (beta chain) stems from a study of cytomegalovirus exposure and HLA in healthy donors. General observations from the study: Most TCR beta V segments were productive about 87% or about 30% of the time in an earlier analysis. An ancestry cluster, one associated with Asian ancestry, reportedly showed fewer N-insertions than the 666-donor mean in a later analysis. The authors later linked a missense DCLRE1C variant to TCR beta V- and J-gene trimming. Researchers counted roughly 160 TCR beta chains as cytomegalovirus-associated.

Trimming pared 6 bases from V and 0 bases from J, leaving 18 bases between. The CDR3 is made up of 16 amino acids. From germline, CDR1 is SQVTM and CDR2 ANQGSEA. To note about this clone: What it recognizes is unknown.

Both 60 Vbeta primers and 13 Jbeta primers went into the PCR. The assay was immunoSEQ multiplex PCR, and TCRdb's table has in-frame clones only and misses some. The sample holds fewer than 150,000 clones, approximately 80% seen once. The sample taken for sequencing was PBMCs. The chain combines TRBV29-1 with TRBJ1-3; no reliable D call. This sequence originates from a male donor in good health and CMV-seronegative. This CDR3 is CSVGVMAGDSGNTIYF. The CDR3 nucleotides read TGCAGCGTGGGAGTAATGGCCGGAGACTCTGGAAACACCATATATTTT.